This TCR beta chain was sequenced for a study of molecular identifiers for immune sequencing clone quantification. This clonotype showed up many times. TCRdb recomputed calls from the PCR reads with MiXCR, one row per CDR3 protein. The sample lists some 320,000 distinct CDR3 sequences, about 22% seen once, with approximately 0.8% in the top ten. Germline assignment: CDR1 SGDLS and CDR2 YYNGEE. V shed 3 bases and J shed 6 bases, with 9 bases lying between them. The CDR3 sequence is 12 residues long. The sequencing sample was made of naive CD8+ T cells from blood, with Jurkat cell RNA spiked in. Indicated subset: FACS-sorted CD8+CD4-CCR7+CD45RA+ naive T cells. The chain uses TRBV9 and TRBJ1-1, with D uncertain. The receptor comes from a human donor in good health. Some libraries in this study had Jurkat cell RNA spiked in. CDR3 residues: CASSGAEAEAFF. DNA of the CDR3: TGTGCCAGCAGCGGGGCGGAGGCTGAAGCTTTCTTT. The full variable domain, in which reference TRBV9 and TRBJ1-1 provide the parts outside the CDR3, is DSGVTQTPKHLITATGQRVTLRCSPRSGDLSVYWYQQSLDQGLQFLIQYYNGEERAKGNILERFSAQQFPDLHSELNLSSLELGDSALYFCASSGAEAEAFFGQGTRLTVV.